The rows below give T cell receptor beta chains drawn from one sample of a study of shared clonotypes between healthy human individuals. Sequencing used immunoSEQ multiplex PCR; TCRdb keeps in-frame clones, though not all of them. The data hold some 630,000 clones, with less than 80% observed a single time. The sample consisted of memory CD4+ T cells sorted from blood. The receptor set was obtained from a woman in her twenties or thirties in good health. The conserved cysteine and the conserved F or W are not part of the CDR3 here.

J,V,CDR3
TRBJ2-2,TRBV5-1,ASTAGGGWNTGELF
TRBJ2-2,TRBV7-6,ASSLPGTSGANTGELF
TRBJ2-3,TRBV5-5,ASSLPGLLAGGRRDTQY
TRBJ2-7,TRBV13,ASSLTPFEQY
TRBJ1-3,TRBV28,ASSTTGVGNTIY
TRBJ2-1,TRBV6-6,ASSSQSSYNEQF
TRBJ2-3,TRBV28,ASSFGGSEDTQY
TRBJ2-7,TRBV28,ASSFFRTYEQY
NA,TRBV29-1,SVAGEGYEQY
TRBJ1-3,TRBV4-2,ASSLRGGPLSGNTIY
TRBJ2-1,TRBV7-7,ASSSGSGSGNEQF
TRBJ2-1,TRBV5-1,ASSLALAGGPGSERSMQF
TRBJ2-3,TRBV5-1,ASSLGQGGDTQY
TRBJ2-7,TRBV6-7,ASSYSFSGTGGYEQY
TRBJ1-4,TRBV30,AWSVGSHNEKLF
TRBJ1-1,TRBV19,ASSLQGGDLNTEAF
TRBJ2-5,TRBV15,ATRRLAGAQY
TRBJ2-1,TRBV6-1,ASIVTGLWSNEQF
TRBJ2-1,TRBV6-5,ASSPHQVNYNEQF
TRBJ1-5,TRBV30,AWNPTGYNQPQH
TRBJ1-3,TRBV5-1,ASSTTQGAGNTIY
TRBJ1-5,TRBV7-2,ASSLGTSNQPQH
TRBJ2-7,TRBV18,ASSPRGRDEQY
TRBJ2-1,TRBV18,ASSPPKLAGGNEQF
TRBJ1-1,TRBV2,ASSGDGYTEAF
TRBJ1-4,TRBV14,ASNQQGSNEKLF
TRBJ1-1,TRBV10-2,ASKTDTEAF
TRBJ2-7,TRBV28,ASSLGWGGPSYEQY
TRBJ2-2,TRBV19,ASCRDLAGELF
TRBJ2-5,TRBV30,AWRRGAGETQY
TRBJ2-1,TRBV11-2,ASRPIAGRSYNEQF
TRBJ2-5,TRBV6-5,ASMGSGETQY
TRBJ1-4,TRBV29-1,SVVSVNEKLF
TRBJ1-5,TRBV28,ASTAGTGYNQPQH
TRBJ2-1,TRBV5-4,ASSVSGRVYNEQF
TRBJ2-6,TRBV18,ASSPLGAHRSGANVLT
TRBJ2-1,TRBV5-1,ASSSDRGNEQF
TRBJ2-5,TRBV5-8,ASSWDREYETQY
TRBJ1-3,TRBV19,ASSKETSSSGNTIY
TRBJ1-2,TRBV4-1,ASSRETENYGYT
TRBJ2-5,TRBV28,ATWGRETQY
TRBJ2-1,TRBV28,ASSSPGLTGHNEQF
TRBJ1-4,TRBV2,ASNPEGRGEKLF
TRBJ1-1,TRBV7-9,ASSLGIGHEAF
TRBJ2-5,TRBV19,ASSIGMRLRKETQY
TRBJ1-1,TRBV5-1,ASSLDRTENTEAF
TRBJ1-1,TRBV18,ASSPFVGGASEAF
TRBJ2-7,TRBV7-9,ASSLSGYGLNEQY
TRBJ2-3,TRBV5-1,ASSLSIAGDYGRGTDTQY